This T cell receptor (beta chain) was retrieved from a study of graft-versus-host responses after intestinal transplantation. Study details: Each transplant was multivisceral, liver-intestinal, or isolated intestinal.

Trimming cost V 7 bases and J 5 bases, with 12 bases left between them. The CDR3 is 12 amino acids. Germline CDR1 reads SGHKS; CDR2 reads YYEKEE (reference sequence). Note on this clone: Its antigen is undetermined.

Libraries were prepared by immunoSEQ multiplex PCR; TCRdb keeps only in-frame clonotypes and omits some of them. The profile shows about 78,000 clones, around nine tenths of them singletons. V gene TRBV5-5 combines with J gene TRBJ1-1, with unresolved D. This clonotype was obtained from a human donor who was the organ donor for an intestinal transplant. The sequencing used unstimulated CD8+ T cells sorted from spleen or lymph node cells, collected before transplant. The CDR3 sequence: CASPSNGTEAFF. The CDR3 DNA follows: TGTGCCAGCCCCAGTAATGGAACTGAAGCTTTCTTT.